The 10 T cell receptor beta chains reported below all come from one sample, sequenced in a study of human T cells and chemical hapten exposure. TCRdb reanalysed the RACE reads using MiXCR and keeps one entry per CDR3 protein. The table includes about 120,000 distinct CDR3 sequences, about 14% detected once. As to time point: pre-sensitization, week 0. The treatment here: therapeutic diphenylcyclopropenone sensitization with weekly scalp DPC. The source was whole blood, collected in connection with sensitization to the hapten diphenylcyclopropenone (DPC). These receptors all stem from a woman in her late teens or twenties with alopecia areata. Some clones in this sample may be carry-over from other donors' samples.

This clonotype was seen many times. V usage is TRBV5-1 and J usage is TRBJ1-1, with 7 positions matching TRBD1. The junction had 15 bases not matched to a gene; V was cut back by 4 bases and J by 6 bases. The V gene's germline CDR1 is SGHRS and CDR2 YFSETQ. The CDR3 runs 16 residues. The CDR3 spells CASSPDRALTEAEAFF. In nucleotides, the CDR3 is TGCGCCAGCAGCCCAGACAGGGCCCTGACGGAGGCTGAAGCTTTCTTT.

This clonotype was found a few times. The CDR3 bases are TGTGCCAGCAGGCTCCGGGAGACCCAGTACTTC. Protein sequence: CASRLRETQYF. The chain has TRBV12-3 or TRBV12-4 and TRBJ2-5; D is ambiguous. Trimming shortened V by 6 bases and J by 5 bases, and 7 bases separated the two germline ends. The CDR3 is 11 amino acids.

This clonotype has more than one count but fewer than ten. The rearrangement joins TRBV5-6 to TRBJ2-1; D is undetermined. The CDR3 is 15 residues long. Trimming cost V 0 bases and J 3 bases, with 10 bases left between them. The germline V gene encodes CDR1 SGHDT and CDR2 YYEEEE. CDR3 residues: CASSLAGQIYNEQFF. The CDR3 DNA is TGTGCCAGCAGCTTGGCCGGGCAGATCTACAATGAGCAGTTCTTC.

There are many counts of this clonotype. This rearrangement joins TRBV7-9 to TRBJ1-3; a weak D match, TRBD1 (5 bases). Trimming stripped 3 bases from V and 7 bases from J, with 16 bases between. Looked up from germline, CDR1 is SEHNR and CDR2 is FQNEAQ (reference sequence). The CDR3 consists of 15 residues. CDR3: CASSLEGRDGNTIYF. The CDR3, as DNA: TGTGCCAGCAGCTTGGAGGGAAGGGACGGCAACACCATATATTTT.

V is TRBV27 and J is TRBJ2-1; 8 nucleotides agree with TRBD2. The CDR3 sequence is 13 residues long. V was clipped by 6 bases and J by 4 bases; unmatched bases: 2. Germline-derived CDR1 and CDR2 are MNHEY and SMNVEV (reference sequence). The CDR3 is CASSRGGYNEQFF. In nucleotides, the CDR3 is TGTGCCAGCAGCCGGGGGGGGTACAATGAGCAGTTCTTC.

This clonotype was counted many times. The rearrangement uses TRBV6-2 or TRBV6-3 and TRBJ1-5; D is undetermined. Germline values: CDR1 MNHEY, CDR2 SVGEGT. Deletions cut 8 bases from V and 5 bases from J, with 16 bases between. The CDR3 extends over 14 amino acids. CDR3 sequence (DNA): TGTGCCAGCGTGGCGGCTTCCAACTATCAGCCCCAGCATTTT. This translates into CASVAASNYQPQHF.

The chain joins TRBV7-8 to TRBJ2-3, with no clear D. Germline-derived CDR1 and CDR2 are SGHVS and FQNEAQ. With 5 bases removed from V and 5 bases from J, the gap between germline ends came to 11 bases. The CDR3 consists of 13 residues. The CDR3 DNA is TGTGCCAGCAGCCCGAAGAACGGAGATACGCAGTATTTT. This codes for CASSPKNGDTQYF. Variable domain in full (rest from reference TRBV7-8 and TRBJ2-3): GAGVSQSPRYKVAKRGQDVALRCDPISGHVSLFWYQQALGQGPEFLTYFQNEAQLDKSGLPSDRFFAERPEGSVSTLKIQRTQQEDSAVYLCASSPKNGDTQYFGPGTRLTVL.

The CDR3 DNA reads as TGCGCCAGCAGCCAAGAACAGGGTAGGGATTTCGTTAGCACAGATACGCAGTATTTT. It specifies CASSQEQGRDFVSTDTQYF. The chain uses TRBV4-3 and TRBJ2-3, with a weak D call TRBD1 (6 bases). Germline V lookup: CDR1 LGHNA, CDR2 YSLEER. Trimming pared 0 bases from V and 0 bases from J, leaving 19 bases between. The CDR3 contains 19 residues.

This clonotype has ten or more counts. The genes are TRBV12-3 or TRBV12-4 and TRBJ1-3, with D unclear. CDR3 size: 15 residues. V was cut by 5 bases and J by 4 bases, with 15 bases left in between. In DNA form, the CDR3 reads TGTGCCAGCAGTCCCCGGGATCGAGGAGGAAACACCATATATTTT. Translation gives CASSPRDRGGNTIYF.

This clonotype was counted many times. This chain joins TRBV9 and TRBJ1-4; D remains ambiguous. The V and J ends lost 4 bases and 0 bases respectively, with 10 bases between them. Germline CDR1 SGDLS, CDR2 YYNGEE. The CDR3 runs to 15 residues. CDR3 coding DNA: TGTGCCAGCAGCCCAGGTAGCACAACTAATGAAAAACTGTTTTTT. The encoded protein is CASSPGSTTNEKLFF.